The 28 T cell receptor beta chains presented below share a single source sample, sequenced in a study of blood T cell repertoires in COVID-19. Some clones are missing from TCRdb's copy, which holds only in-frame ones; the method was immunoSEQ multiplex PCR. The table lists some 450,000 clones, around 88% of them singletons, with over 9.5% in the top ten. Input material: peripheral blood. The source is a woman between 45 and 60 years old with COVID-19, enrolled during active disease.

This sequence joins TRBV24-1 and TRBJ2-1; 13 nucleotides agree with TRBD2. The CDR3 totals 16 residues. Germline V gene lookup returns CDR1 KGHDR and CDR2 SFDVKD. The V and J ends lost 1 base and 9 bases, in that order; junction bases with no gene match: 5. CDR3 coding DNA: TGTGCCACCAGTGATTTAGGACTAGCGGGGGTGGGTGAGCAGTTCTTC. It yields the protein CATSDLGLAGVGEQFF.

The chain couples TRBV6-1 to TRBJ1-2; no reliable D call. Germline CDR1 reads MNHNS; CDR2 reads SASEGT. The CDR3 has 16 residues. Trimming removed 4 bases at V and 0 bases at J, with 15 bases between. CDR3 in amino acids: CASSGGSRGSNYGYTF. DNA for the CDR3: TGTGCCAGCAGTGGGGGTTCCCGGGGATCTAACTATGGCTACACCTTC.

This chain's CDR3 is CASSLSTDTQYF. The CDR3, as DNA: TGTGCCAGCAGTCTTAGCACAGATACGCAGTATTTT. V is TRBV6-5 and J is TRBJ2-3, with D unclear. The CDR3 totals 12 residues. V was pared by 5 bases and J by 0 bases, with 3 bases between. Germline V gene data show CDR1 as MNHEY and CDR2 as SVGAGI.

As DNA, the CDR3 is TGTGCCAGCAGCCAACCCGGACAGGCAAACACTGAAGCTTTCTTT. It yields the protein CASSQPGQANTEAFF. V usage is TRBV3-1 (or the pseudogene TRBV3-2) and J usage is TRBJ1-1; the match to TRBD1 covers 7 bases. CDR1 is LGHDT and CDR2 is YNNKEL in the germline V gene (reference sequence). V was pared by 2 bases and J by 2 bases, with 5 bases of the junction left unmatched. The CDR3 length is 15 residues.

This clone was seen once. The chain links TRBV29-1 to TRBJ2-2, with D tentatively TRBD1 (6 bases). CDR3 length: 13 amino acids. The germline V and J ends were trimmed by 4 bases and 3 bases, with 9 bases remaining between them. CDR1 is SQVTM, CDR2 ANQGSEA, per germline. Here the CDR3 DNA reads TGCAGCGTTGGGACAGCGGACACCGGGGAGCTGTTTTTT. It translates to CSVGTADTGELFF.

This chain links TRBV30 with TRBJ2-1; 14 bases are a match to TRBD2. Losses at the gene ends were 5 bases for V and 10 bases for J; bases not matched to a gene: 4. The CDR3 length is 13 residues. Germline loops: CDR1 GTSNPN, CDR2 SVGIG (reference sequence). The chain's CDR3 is CAWWGTSGGEQFF. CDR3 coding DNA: TGTGCCTGGTGGGGGACTAGCGGGGGAGAGCAGTTCTTC.

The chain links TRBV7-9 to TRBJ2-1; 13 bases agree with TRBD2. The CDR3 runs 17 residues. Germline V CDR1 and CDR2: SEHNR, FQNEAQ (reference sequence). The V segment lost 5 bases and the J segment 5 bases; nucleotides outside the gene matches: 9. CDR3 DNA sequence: TGTGCCAGCAGCGTTGGACTAGCGGGGGTCCTACACAATGAGCAGTTCTTC. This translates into CASSVGLAGVLHNEQFF.

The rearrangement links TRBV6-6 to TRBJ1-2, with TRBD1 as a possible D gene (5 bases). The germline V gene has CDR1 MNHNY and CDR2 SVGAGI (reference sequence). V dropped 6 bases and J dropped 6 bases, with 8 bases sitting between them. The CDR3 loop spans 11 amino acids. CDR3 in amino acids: CASSPRDGYTF. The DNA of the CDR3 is TGTGCCAGCAGCCCCAGGGATGGCTACACCTTC.

The DNA of the CDR3 is TGTGCCACCAGCAGAGCATTAGGGGAGGACTATGGCTACACCTTC. It is translated as CATSRALGEDYGYTF. The chain couples TRBV15 to TRBJ1-2; D might be TRBD1 (5 bases). V was cut by 1 base and J by 3 bases, with 12 bases left in between. The CDR3 extends over 15 amino acids. CDR1 LNHNV and CDR2 YYDKDF come from the germline V gene (reference sequence).

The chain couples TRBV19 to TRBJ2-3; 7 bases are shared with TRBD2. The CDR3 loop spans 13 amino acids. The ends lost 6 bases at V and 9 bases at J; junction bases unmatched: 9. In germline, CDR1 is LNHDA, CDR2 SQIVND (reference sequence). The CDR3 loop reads CASSSSGEGTQYF. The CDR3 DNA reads TGTGCCAGTAGCTCCTCGGGGGAGGGCACGCAGTATTTT.

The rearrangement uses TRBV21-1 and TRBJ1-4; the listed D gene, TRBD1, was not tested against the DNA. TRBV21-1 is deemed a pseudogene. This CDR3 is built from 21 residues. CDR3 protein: CASSKPYPDRVKGATNEKLFF. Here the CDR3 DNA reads TGTGCCAGCAGCAAACCTTACCCGGACAGGGTGAAGGGAGCAACTAATGAAAAACTGTTTTTT.

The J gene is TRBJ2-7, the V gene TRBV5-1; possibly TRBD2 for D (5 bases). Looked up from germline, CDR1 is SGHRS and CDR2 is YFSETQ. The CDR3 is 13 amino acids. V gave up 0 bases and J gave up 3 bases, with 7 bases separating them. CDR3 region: CASSLGAGYEQYF. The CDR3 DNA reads TGCGCCAGCAGCTTGGGGGCGGGCTACGAGCAGTACTTC.

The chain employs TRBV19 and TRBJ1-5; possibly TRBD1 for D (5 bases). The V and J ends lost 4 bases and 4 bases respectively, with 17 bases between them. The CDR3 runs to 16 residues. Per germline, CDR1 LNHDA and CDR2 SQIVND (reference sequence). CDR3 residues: CASSTQHGGGNQPQHF. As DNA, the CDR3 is TGTGCCAGTAGTACCCAACATGGCGGGGGGAATCAGCCCCAGCATTTT.

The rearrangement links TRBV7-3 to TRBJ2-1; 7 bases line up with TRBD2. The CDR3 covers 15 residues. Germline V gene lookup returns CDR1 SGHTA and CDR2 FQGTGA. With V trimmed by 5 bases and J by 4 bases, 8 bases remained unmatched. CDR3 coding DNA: TGTGCCAGCAGCCAAGGGAGGGGTACTTACAATGAGCAGTTCTTC. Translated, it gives CASSQGRGTYNEQFF.

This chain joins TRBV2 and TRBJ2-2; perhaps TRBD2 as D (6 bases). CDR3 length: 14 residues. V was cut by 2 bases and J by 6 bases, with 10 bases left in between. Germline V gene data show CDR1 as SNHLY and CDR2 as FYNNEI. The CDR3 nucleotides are TGTGCCAGCAGTGAATTTCGCGGGGCCGGGGAGCTGTTTTTT. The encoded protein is CASSEFRGAGELFF.

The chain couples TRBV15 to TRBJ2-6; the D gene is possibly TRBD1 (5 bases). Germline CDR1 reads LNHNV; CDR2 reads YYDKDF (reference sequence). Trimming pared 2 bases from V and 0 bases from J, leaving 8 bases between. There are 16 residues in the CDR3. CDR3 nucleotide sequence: TGTGCCACCAGCAGAACAGGTGACTCTGGGGCCAACGTCCTGACTTTC. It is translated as CATSRTGDSGANVLTF.

The DNA for the CDR3 is TGTGCCAGCAGTTTACTACAGCTCCCTCGCACTGAAGCTTTCTTT. This gives the protein CASSLLQLPRTEAFF. The rearrangement uses TRBV28 and TRBJ1-1; no firm D call. The length of the CDR3 is 15 residues. V was trimmed by 2 bases and J by 4 bases, leaving 14 bases between them. Per germline, CDR1 MDHEN and CDR2 SYDVKM.

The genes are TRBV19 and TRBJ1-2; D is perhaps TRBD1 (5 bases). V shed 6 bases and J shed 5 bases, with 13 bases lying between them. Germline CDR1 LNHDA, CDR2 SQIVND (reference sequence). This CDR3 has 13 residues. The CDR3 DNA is TGTGCCAGTAGCACGGGGGTAAGGTATGGCTACACCTTC. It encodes CASSTGVRYGYTF.

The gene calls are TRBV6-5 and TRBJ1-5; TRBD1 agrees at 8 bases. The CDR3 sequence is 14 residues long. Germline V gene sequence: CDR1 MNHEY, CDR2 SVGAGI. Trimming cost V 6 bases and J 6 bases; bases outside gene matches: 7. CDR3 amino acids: CASSQTGASQPQHF. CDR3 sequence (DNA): TGTGCCAGCAGCCAGACAGGGGCGAGTCAGCCCCAGCATTTT.

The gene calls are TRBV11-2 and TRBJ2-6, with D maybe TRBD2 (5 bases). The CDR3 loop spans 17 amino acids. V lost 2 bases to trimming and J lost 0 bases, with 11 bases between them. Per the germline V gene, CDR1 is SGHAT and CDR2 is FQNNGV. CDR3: CASSLSPAGSGANVLTF. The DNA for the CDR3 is TGTGCCAGCAGCTTATCTCCTGCGGGCTCTGGGGCCAACGTCCTGACTTTC.

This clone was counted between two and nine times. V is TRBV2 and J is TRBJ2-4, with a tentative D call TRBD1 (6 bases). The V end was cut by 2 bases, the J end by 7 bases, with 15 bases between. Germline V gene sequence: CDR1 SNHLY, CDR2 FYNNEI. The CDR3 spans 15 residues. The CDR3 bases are TGTGCCAGCAGTGAACTTCAGGGGAAGTCGAACATTCAGTACTTC. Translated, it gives CASSELQGKSNIQYF.

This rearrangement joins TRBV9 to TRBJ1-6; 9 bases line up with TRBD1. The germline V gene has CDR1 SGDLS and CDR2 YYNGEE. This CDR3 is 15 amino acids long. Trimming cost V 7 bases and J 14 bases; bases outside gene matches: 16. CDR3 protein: CASGTGTGLGRALHF. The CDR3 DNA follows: TGTGCCAGCGGAACCGGGACAGGGCTGGGGAGGGCCCTCCACTTT. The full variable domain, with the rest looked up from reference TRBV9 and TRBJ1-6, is DSGVTQTPKHLITATGQRVTLRCSPRSGDLSVYWYQQSLDQGLQFLIQYYNGEERAKGNILERFSAQQFPDLHSELNLSSLELGDSALYFCASGTGTGLGRALHFGNGTRLTVT.

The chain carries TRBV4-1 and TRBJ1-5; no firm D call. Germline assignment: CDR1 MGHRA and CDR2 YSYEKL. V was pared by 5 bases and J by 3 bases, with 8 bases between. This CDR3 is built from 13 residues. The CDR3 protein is CASSVRTNQPQHF. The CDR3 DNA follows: TGCGCCAGCAGCGTCAGAACCAATCAGCCCCAGCATTTT.

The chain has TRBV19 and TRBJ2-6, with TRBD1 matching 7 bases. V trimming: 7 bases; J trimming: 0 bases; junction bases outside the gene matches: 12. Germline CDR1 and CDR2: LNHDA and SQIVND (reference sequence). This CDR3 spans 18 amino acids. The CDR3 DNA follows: TGTGCCAGTATACCGACAGGGATCAGGATCTCTGGGGCCAACGTCCTGACTTTC. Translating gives CASIPTGIRISGANVLTF. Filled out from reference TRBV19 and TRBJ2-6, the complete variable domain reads DGGITQSPKYLFRKEGQNVTLSCEQNLNHDAMYWYRQDPGQGLRLIYYSQIVNDFQKGDIAEGYSVSREKKESFPLTVTSAQKNPTAFYLCASIPTGIRISGANVLTFGAGSRLTVL.

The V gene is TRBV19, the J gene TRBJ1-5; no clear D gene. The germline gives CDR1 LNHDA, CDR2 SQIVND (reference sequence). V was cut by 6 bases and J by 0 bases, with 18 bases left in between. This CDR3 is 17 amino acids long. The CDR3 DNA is TGTGCCAGTAGCCCCCTGGGAGGTAGGGATAGCAATCAGCCCCAGCATTTT. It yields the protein CASSPLGGRDSNQPQHF.

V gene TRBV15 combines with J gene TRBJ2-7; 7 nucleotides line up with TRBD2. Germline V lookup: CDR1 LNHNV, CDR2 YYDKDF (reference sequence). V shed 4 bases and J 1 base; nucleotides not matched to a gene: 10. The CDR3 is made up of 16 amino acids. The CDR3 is CATSISGLAESYEQYF. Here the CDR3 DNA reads TGTGCCACCAGCATCAGCGGGCTAGCGGAATCCTACGAGCAGTACTTC.

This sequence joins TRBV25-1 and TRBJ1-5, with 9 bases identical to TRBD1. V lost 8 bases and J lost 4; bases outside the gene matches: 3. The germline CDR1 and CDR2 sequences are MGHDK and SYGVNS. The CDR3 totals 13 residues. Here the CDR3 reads CASAQGANQPQHF. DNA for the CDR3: TGTGCCAGCGCACAGGGGGCGAATCAGCCCCAGCATTTT.

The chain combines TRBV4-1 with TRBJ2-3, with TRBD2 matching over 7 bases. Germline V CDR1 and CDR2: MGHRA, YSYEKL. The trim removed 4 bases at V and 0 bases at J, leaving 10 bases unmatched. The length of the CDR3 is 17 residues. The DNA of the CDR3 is TGCGCCAGCAGCCCCCGGCTACCCGGGGGGAGCACAGATACGCAGTATTTT. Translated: CASSPRLPGGSTDTQYF.